These T cell receptor beta chains were read from a single sample in a study of regulatory T cells in long-lasting Graves disease. In TCRdb, the multiplex PCR reads were re-called with MiXCR into one record per CDR3 protein. The sample shows around 400,000 distinct CDR3 sequences, about 14% of them seen only once. The sample here was peripheral blood mononuclear cells (PBMCs), taken at new diagnosis, from a patient treated with antithyroid drugs. These receptors originate from a female donor with Graves disease. Both conserved end residues are part of each CDR3. Size is omitted from some rows. Given values are once, few, many or a class for expanded clones.

abundance	len	v_gene	CDR3aa
once	15	TRBV12-3/TRBV12-4	CASSFMTGPNEKLFF
many	16	TRBV11-2	CASSFGQGKMNTEAFF
many	14	TRBV9	CASSVGGNQETQYF
many	14	TRBV20-1	CSARVSRGGDEQFF
many	15	TRBV28	CASSLLQGGNSPLHF
many	16	TRBV5-6	CASSLLSGGASDTQYF
few	14	TRBV5-1	CASRLTGGDEKLFF
many	16	TRBV3-1	CASSQGGGYGNTEAFF
many	15	TRBV7-2	CASSLATGEGYGYTF
few	16	TRBV12-3/TRBV12-4	CASSLTGGWFTGELFF
NA	14	TRBV12-3/TRBV12-4	CASSAGLTTGELFF
few	12	TRBV14	CASSQDVRARAF
many	16	TRBV29-1	CSVEAGQGARTDTQYF
many	13	TRBV30	CAWSVPKNTEAFF
many	15	TRBV6-2/TRBV6-3	CASSSLSGNVWGYTF
many	12	TRBV27	CASSYSGSEQFF
NA	15	TRBV20-1	CSARDGGPSGNTIYF
NA	18	TRBV7-2	CASSHRGGQGAGRTEAFF